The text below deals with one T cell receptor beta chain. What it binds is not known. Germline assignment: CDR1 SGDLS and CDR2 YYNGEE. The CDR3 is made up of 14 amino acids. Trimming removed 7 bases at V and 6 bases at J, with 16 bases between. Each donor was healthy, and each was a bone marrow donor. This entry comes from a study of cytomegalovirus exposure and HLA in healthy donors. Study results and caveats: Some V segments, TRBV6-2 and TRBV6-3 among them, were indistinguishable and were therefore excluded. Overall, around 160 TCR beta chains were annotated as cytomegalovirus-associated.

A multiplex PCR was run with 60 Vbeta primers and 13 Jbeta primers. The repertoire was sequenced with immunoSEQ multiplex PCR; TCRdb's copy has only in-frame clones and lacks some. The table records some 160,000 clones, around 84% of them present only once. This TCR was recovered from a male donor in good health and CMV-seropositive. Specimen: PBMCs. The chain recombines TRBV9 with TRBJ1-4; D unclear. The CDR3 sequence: CASGRGRVDEKLFF. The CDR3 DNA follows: TGTGCCAGCGGTCGTGGGCGGGTGGATGAAAAACTGTTTTTT. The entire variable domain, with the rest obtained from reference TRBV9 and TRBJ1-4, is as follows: DSGVTQTPKHLITATGQRVTLRCSPRSGDLSVYWYQQSLDQGLQFLIQYYNGEERAKGNILERFSAQQFPDLHSELNLSSLELGDSALYFCASGRGRVDEKLFFGSGTQLSVL.